These T cell receptor beta chains were read from a single sample in a study of blood T cell repertoires in COVID-19. Data came from immunoSEQ multiplex PCR; TCRdb stores just in-frame clones and leaves some out. The table includes nearly 110,000 clones, roughly 80% detected once. Sequencing input: peripheral blood. These receptors were taken from a woman aged 55-69 years with acute or convalescent COVID-19. Each CDR3 is given with its conserved first and last residue.

>TRBJ1-2|13|TRBV5-5
CASSRDGEGGYTF
>TRBJ1-2|14|TRBV29-1
CSVGNRDSYYGYTF
>TRBJ2-5|12|TRBV28
CASTWAGGTQYF
>TRBJ2-1|18|TRBV3-1/TRBV3-2
CASSLTTPGLAGYNEQFF
>TRBJ2-1|16|TRBV18
CASSPAGLAGDNEQFF
>TRBJ2-1|17|TRBV28
CASTERTSGRLGNEQFF
>TRBJ2-7|13|TRBV5-4
CASSGDSSYEQYF
>TRBJ1-1|14|TRBV7-9
CASSRDRGLTEAFF
>TRBJ1-1|20|TRBV27
CASSFRRGRYIYRQNTEAFF
>TRBJ2-5|21|TRBV12-5
CASGLIGRGLAGGGPRETQYF
>TRBJ2-2|12|TRBV3-1/TRBV3-2
CASSLRAGELFF
>TRBJ2-7|15|TRBV5-4
CASSLVFGSGAEQYF
>TRBJ1-2|13|TRBV28
CASSLTGMGGYTF
>TRBJ2-7|14|TRBV3-1/TRBV3-2
CASSQRGFPYEQYF
>TRBJ2-2|16|TRBV11-3
CASSRGTSGNSGELFF
>TRBJ2-5|17|TRBV4-1
CASSHPSAGTGRETQYF
>TRBJ2-7|16|TRBV19
CASSIGGSVSSYEQYF
>TRBJ1-1|14|TRBV7-2
CASSLGFGRTEAFF
>TRBJ2-2|16|TRBV24-1
CATSDPAGVNTGELFF
>TRBJ2-7|15|TRBV5-6
CASSLVGAGDYEQYF
>TRBJ2-2|14|TRBV5-1
CASNQGTDTGELFF
>TRBJ2-1|14|TRBV6-1
CASSENTGENEQFF
>TRBJ1-5|13|TRBV28
CASKTGGNQPQHF
>TRBJ1-1|11|TRBV6-6
CASSYEGNSFF
>TRBJ1-3|15|TRBV28
CASSSGGPTGNTIYF
>TRBJ2-2|16|TRBV9
CASSVMDRVGTGELFF
>TRBJ1-2|16|TRBV19
CASSIGSDSLSYGYTF
>TRBJ1-1|16|TRBV18
CASSFGTGGMNTEAFF
>TRBJ2-3|17|TRBV10-2
CASIPGVAGEPTDTQYF
>TRBJ2-5|17|TRBV3-1/TRBV3-2
CASSHTSAGGLRGTQYF
>TRBJ1-6|14|TRBV19
CASSIGAGGSPLHF
>TRBJ2-5|14|TRBV7-9
CASSLVAGGETQYF
>TRBJ2-5|13|TRBV2
CASSDLAIGTQYF
>TRBJ1-5|14|TRBV5-1
CASRATGGGQPQHF
>TRBJ2-1|16|TRBV5-1
CASSLRAERAYNEQFF
>TRBJ1-4|13|TRBV10-3
CAIRAVSNEKLFF
>TRBJ2-3|12|TRBV10-3
CAINPGGETQYF
>TRBJ1-2|14|TRBV5-8
CASSPRGDGNGYTF
>TRBJ1-4|13|TRBV10-3
CALRGGPNEKLFF
>TRBJ1-5|16|TRBV19
CASSIGQGYSNQPQHF
>TRBJ2-1|12|TRBV2
CASRGGGVEQFF
>TRBJ2-7|11|TRBV29-1
CSVGIGFEQYF
>TRBJ1-3|17|TRBV5-1
CASSLEGQAVSGNTIYF
>TRBJ1-5|13|TRBV5-8
CASSLAVDQPQHF